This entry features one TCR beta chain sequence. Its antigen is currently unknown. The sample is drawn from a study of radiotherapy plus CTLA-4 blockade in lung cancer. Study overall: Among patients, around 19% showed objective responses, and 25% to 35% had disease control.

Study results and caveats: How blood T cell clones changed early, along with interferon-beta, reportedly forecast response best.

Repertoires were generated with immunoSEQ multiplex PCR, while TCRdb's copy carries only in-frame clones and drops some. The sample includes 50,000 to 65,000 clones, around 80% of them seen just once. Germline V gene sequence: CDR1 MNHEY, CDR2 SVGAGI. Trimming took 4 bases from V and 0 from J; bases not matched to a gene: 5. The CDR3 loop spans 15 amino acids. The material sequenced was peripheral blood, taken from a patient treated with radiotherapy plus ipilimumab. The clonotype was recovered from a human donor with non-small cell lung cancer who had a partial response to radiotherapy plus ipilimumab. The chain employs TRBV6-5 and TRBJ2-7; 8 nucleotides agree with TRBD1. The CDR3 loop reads CASSSGQGSSYEQYF. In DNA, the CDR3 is TGTGCCAGCAGTTCTGGACAGGGCAGCTCCTACGAGCAGTACTTC.